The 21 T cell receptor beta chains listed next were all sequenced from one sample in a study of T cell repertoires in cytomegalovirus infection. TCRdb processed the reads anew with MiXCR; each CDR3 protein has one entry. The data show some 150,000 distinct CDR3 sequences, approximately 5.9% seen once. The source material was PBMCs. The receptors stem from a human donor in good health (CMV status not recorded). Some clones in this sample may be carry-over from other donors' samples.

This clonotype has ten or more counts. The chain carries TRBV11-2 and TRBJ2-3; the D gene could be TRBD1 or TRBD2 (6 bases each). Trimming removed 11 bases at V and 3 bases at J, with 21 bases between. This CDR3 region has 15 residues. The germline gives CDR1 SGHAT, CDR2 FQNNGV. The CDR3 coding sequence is TGTGCCGGATCACACGGGGGCGCGGGTACAGATACGCAGTATTTT. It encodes CAGSHGGAGTDTQYF.

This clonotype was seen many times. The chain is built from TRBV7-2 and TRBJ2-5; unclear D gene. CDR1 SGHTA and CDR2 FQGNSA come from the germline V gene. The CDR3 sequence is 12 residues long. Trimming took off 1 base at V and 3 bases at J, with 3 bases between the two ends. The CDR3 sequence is CASSLGKETQYF. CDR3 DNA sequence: TGTGCCAGCAGCTTAGGGAAAGAGACCCAGTACTTC.

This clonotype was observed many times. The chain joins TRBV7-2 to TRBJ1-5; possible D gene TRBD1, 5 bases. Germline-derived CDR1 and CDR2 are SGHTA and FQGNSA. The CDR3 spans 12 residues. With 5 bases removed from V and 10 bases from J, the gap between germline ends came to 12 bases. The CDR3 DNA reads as TGTGCCAGCAGCGCGCGCGACAGACCCCAGCATTTT. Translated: CASSARDRPQHF.

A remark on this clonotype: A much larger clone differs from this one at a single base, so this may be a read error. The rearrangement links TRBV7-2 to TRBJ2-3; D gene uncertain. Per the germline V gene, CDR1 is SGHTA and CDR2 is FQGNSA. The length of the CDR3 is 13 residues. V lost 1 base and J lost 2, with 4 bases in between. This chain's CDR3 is CASSLVPTDTQYF. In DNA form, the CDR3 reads TGTGCCAGCAGCTTAGTCCCCACAGATACGCAGTATTTT.

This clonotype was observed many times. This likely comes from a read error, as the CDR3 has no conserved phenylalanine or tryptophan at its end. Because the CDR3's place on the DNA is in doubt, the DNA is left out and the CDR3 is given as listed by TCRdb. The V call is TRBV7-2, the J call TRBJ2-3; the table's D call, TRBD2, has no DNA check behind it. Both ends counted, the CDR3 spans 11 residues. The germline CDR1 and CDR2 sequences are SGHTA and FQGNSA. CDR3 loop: CASSFGGRLDV.

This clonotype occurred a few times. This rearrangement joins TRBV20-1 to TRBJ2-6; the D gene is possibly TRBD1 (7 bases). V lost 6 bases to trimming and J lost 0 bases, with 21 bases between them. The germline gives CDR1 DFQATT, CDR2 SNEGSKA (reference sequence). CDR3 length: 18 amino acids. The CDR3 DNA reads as TGCAGTGCCGCCCGGTCAGGAGGGGGCGGCTCTGGGGCCAACGTCCTGACTTTC. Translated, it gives CSAARSGGGGSGANVLTF.

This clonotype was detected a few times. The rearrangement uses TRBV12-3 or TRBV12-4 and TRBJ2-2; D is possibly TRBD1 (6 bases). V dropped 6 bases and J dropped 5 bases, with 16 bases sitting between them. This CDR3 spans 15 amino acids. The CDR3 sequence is CASSTRTAKTGELFF. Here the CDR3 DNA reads TGTGCCAGCAGCACCAGGACAGCTAAGACCGGGGAGCTGTTTTTT.

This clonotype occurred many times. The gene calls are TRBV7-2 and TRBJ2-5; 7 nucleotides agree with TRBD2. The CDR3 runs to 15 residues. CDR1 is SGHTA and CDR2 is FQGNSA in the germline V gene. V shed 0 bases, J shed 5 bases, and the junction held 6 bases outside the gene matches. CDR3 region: CASSLAPTSRETQYF. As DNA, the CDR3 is TGTGCCAGCAGCTTAGCCCCGACTAGCAGGGAGACCCAGTACTTC.

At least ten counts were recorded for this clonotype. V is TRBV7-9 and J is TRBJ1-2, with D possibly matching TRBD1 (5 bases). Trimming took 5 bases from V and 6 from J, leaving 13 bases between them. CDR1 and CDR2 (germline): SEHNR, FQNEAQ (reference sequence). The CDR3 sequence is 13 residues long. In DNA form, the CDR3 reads TGTGCCAGCAGCAGGGGACGGGGAGATGGCTACACCTTC. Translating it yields CASSRGRGDGYTF.

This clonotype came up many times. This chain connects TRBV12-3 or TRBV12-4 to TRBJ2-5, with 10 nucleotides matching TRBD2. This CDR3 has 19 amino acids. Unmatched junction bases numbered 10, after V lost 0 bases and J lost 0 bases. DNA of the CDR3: TGTGCCAGCAGTTTAGCGACAGTGGCTAGCGGGGGAGACCAAGAGACCCAGTACTTC. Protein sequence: CASSLATVASGGDQETQYF.

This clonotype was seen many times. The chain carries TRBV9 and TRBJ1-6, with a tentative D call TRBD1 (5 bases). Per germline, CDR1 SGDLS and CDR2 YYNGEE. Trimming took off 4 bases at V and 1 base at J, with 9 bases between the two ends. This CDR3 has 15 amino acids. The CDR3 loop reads CASSSEGSYNSPLHF. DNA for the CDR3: TGTGCCAGCAGCTCAGAGGGGTCCTATAATTCACCCCTCCACTTT.

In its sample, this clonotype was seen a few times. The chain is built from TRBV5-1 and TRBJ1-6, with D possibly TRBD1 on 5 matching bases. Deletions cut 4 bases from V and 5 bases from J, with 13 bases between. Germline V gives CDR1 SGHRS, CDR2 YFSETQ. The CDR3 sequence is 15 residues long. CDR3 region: CASSLGTVNNSPLHF. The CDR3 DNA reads TGCGCCAGCAGCCTCGGGACGGTGAATAATTCACCCCTCCACTTT.

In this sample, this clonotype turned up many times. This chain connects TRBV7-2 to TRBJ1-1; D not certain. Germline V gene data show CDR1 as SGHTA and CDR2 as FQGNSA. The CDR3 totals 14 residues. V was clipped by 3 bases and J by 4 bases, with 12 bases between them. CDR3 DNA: TGTGCCAGCAGCTTCAGGCCAGCGGGCACTGAAGCTTTCTTT. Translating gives CASSFRPAGTEAFF.

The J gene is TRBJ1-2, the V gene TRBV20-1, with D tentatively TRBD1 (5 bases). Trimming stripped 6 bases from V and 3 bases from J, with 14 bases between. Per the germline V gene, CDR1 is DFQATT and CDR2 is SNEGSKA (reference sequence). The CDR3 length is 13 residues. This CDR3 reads CSAPGATYYGYTF. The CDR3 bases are TGCAGTGCCCCCGGGGCCACCTACTATGGCTACACCTTC.

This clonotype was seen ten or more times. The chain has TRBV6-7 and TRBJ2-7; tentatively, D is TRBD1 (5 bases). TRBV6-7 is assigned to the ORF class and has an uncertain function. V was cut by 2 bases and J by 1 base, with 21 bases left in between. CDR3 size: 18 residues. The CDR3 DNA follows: TGTGCCAGCAGTTACCTCGATTACTGGCGACAGCTATCCTACGAGCAGTACTTC. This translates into CASSYLDYWRQLSYEQYF.

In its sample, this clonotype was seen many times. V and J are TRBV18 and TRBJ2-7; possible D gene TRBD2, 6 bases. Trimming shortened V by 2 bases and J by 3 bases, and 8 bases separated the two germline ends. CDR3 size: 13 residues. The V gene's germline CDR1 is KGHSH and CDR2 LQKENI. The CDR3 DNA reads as TGTGCCAGCTCACCAGCGGGGCACTACGAGCAGTACTTC. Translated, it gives CASSPAGHYEQYF.

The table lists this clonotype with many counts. Written as DNA, the CDR3 is TGTGCCAGCAGCTTAGTCCGAGCGGACACCGGGGAGCTGTTTTTT. Encoded protein: CASSLVRADTGELFF. J is TRBJ2-2 and V is TRBV7-2; possible D gene TRBD2, 5 bases. There are 15 residues in the CDR3. The germline V gene has CDR1 SGHTA and CDR2 FQGNSA. V dropped 1 base and J dropped 3 bases, with 9 bases sitting between them.

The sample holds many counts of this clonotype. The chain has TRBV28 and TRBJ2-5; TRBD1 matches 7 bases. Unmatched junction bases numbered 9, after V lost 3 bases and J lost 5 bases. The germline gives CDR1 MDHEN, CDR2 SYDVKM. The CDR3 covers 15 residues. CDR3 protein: CASSLARGRWETQYF. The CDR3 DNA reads TGTGCCAGCAGTTTGGCTAGGGGGCGGTGGGAGACCCAGTACTTC.

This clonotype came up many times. For the CDR3, the DNA is TGTGCCAGCAGAGTGGGACTAGCGGAAGAGACCCAGTACTTC. The encoded protein is CASRVGLAEETQYF. The rearrangement uses TRBV7-2 and TRBJ2-5, with TRBD2 matching over 11 bases. The CDR3 is made up of 14 amino acids. Germline assignment: CDR1 SGHTA and CDR2 FQGNSA. The V segment lost 6 bases and the J segment 3 bases; nucleotides outside the gene matches: 3.

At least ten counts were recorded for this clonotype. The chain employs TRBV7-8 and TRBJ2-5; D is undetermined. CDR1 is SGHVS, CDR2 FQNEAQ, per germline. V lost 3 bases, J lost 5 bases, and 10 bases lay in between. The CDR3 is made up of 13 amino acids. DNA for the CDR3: TGTGCCAGCAGCTTCCTGGCCCGGGAGACCCAGTACTTC. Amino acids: CASSFLARETQYF.

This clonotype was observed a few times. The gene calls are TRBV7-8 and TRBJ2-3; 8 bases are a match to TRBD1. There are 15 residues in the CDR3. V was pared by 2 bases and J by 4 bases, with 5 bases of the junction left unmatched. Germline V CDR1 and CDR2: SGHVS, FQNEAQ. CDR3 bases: TGTGCCAGCAGCTTATCTAACAGGGGGTCAGATACGCAGTATTTT. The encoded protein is CASSLSNRGSDTQYF. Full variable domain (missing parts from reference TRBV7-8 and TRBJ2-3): GAGVSQSPRYKVAKRGQDVALRCDPISGHVSLFWYQQALGQGPEFLTYFQNEAQLDKSGLPSDRFFAERPEGSVSTLKIQRTQQEDSAVYLCASSLSNRGSDTQYFGPGTRLTVL.